This T cell receptor (beta chain) was retrieved from a study of radiotherapy plus CTLA-4 blockade in lung cancer. Clones were sequenced by immunoSEQ multiplex PCR, and TCRdb holds only the in-frame ones, with some missing. The repertoire holds about 98,000 clones, with around 86% as singletons. Focal radiation and CTLA-4 blockade (ipilimumab) were tested in chemo-refractory metastatic non-small-cell lung cancer patients. Unmatched junction bases numbered 2, after V lost 0 bases and J lost 9 bases. The CDR3 totals 13 residues. Germline CDR1 and CDR2: SGDLS and YYNGEE. As to this clone: Its antigen is unknown.

Study results and caveats: Early blood T cell clone dynamics, with interferon-beta, were reported to best predict response. In blood, tumor-derived TCR clones expanded after radiotherapy plus ipilimumab.

The TCR originated in a human donor with non-small cell lung cancer who had a partial response to radiotherapy plus ipilimumab. The chain uses TRBV9 and TRBJ2-1; TRBD2 agrees at 8 bases. The input for sequencing was peripheral blood, taken from a patient treated with radiotherapy plus ipilimumab. CDR3 sequence: CASSVAGGGEQFF. CDR3 sequence (DNA): TGTGCCAGCAGCGTAGCCGGGGGGGGTGAGCAGTTCTTC.